Listed below are T cell receptor beta chains from one sample, sequenced in a study of graft-versus-host responses after intestinal transplantation. Only in-frame clones appear in the TCRdb table, and some are missing; sequencing was by immunoSEQ multiplex PCR. The repertoire holds some 16,000 clones, roughly 88% seen once, with roughly 6% in the top ten. Sequences were derived from PBMCs, sampled around 110 days after intestinal transplant. These receptors were taken from a human patient who received an intestinal transplant, so some T cells may come from the graft donor. Each CDR3 is given with its conserved first and last residue. D genes are given only for firm matches. For some rows the clone size is stated as once, few or many, or as a class when expanded; others skip it.

TRBD1	TRBV13	TRBJ1-1	NA	TGTGCCAGCAGCGACTACAGGGGGCAGGGTGAAGCTTTCTTT	CASSDYRGQGEAFF
NA	TRBV28	TRBJ1-4	NA	TGTGCCAGCAGTTTGGAGGGCAGGGCTAATGAAAAACTGTTTTTT	CASSLEGRANEKLFF
NA	TRBV19	TRBJ2-5	NA	TGTGCCAGTAGCCCGTTCCTCCAAGAGACCCAGTACTTC	CASSPFLQETQYF
TRBD2	TRBV5-4	TRBJ2-1	NA	TGTGCCAGCAGCTTGGACGCTAGCGGGGTTTATAGGAATGAGCAGTTCTTC	CASSLDASGVYRNEQFF
NA	TRBV7-2	TRBJ1-2	NA	TGTGCCAGCAGCTTACCAGGTCGAGGTACATCCTACACCTTC	CASSLPGRGTSYTF
NA	TRBV5-1	TRBJ1-4	NA	TGCGCCAGCAGCTTGGTCGGGGCCCCTAATGAAAAACTGTTTTTT	CASSLVGAPNEKLFF
NA	TRBV19	TRBJ2-1	NA	TGTGCCAGTAGTATAGAGGGAGGCCCGTACAATGAGCAGTTCTTC	CASSIEGGPYNEQFF
NA	TRBV21-1	TRBJ2-1	NA	TGTGCCAGCAGCACATTAGCGGGAGGAAATGAGCAGTTCTTC	CASSTLAGGNEQFF
TRBD2	TRBV4-1	TRBJ2-3	NA	TGCGCCAGCAGCCAAGTACTAGCGGGAAACACGGATACGCAGTATTTT	CASSQVLAGNTDTQYF
NA	TRBV5-6	TRBJ2-7	NA	TGTGCCAGCAGCCGACAGAGGACCTACGAGCAGTACTTC	CASSRQRTYEQYF
NA	TRBV5-6	TRBJ1-1	NA	TGTGCCAGCAGCTTGTTTGCAGGGGACACTGAAGCTTTCTTT	CASSLFAGDTEAFF
NA	TRBV4-3	TRBJ2-7	NA	TGCGCCAGCAGCCAAGATAGGGGCTACGAGCAGTACTTC	CASSQDRGYEQYF
TRBD2	TRBV5-8	TRBJ2-1	NA	TGTGCCAGCAGCTCTCTAGCGGGAGTCTACAATGAGCAGTTCTTC	CASSSLAGVYNEQFF
NA	TRBV14	TRBJ2-2	once	TGTGCCAGCAGCCCCCCAGTGGTCCGCCCGACCGGGGAGCTGTTTTTT	CASSPPVVRPTGELFF
TRBD1	TRBV18	TRBJ1-5	once	TGTGCCAGCTCACAAACCACAGGGGGAAGTAGTCAGCCCCAGCATTTT	CASSQTTGGSSQPQHF
NA	TRBV7-3	TRBJ2-1	NA	TGTGCCAGCAGCAGTCTCGGGGGTAGCTCCTACAATGAGCAGTTCTTC	CASSSLGGSSYNEQFF
NA	TRBV10-3	TRBJ1-5	NA	TGTGCCACCGCTTACAGTGACAATCAGCCCCAGCATTTT	CATAYSDNQPQHF
NA	TRBV7-9	TRBJ2-1	NA	TGTGCCAGCAGCTTGGGGGGTAAGGGTCAGGAGTTCTTC	CASSLGGKGQEFF
NA	TRBV30	TRBJ2-1	NA	TGTGCCTGGAGTAGCTCCTACAATGAGCAGTTCTTC	CAWSSSYNEQFF
NA	TRBV15	TRBJ2-7	NA	TGTGCCACCAGCAGAGAGGGCAGGTACGAGCAGTACTTC	CATSREGRYEQYF
TRBD1	TRBV18	TRBJ1-2	NA	TGTGCCAGCTCACCAACCGGGACAGGGGAAGGCTACACCTTC	CASSPTGTGEGYTF
TRBD1	TRBV25-1	TRBJ1-4	NA	TGTGCCAGCAGTGCGGGGGACAGGGTCACTAATGAAAAACTGTTTTTT	CASSAGDRVTNEKLFF
NA	TRBV27	TRBJ1-1	NA	TGTGCCAGCAGTTTATCCCCCGGAGTGAACACTGAAGCTTTCTTT	CASSLSPGVNTEAFF
NA	TRBV28	TRBJ2-1	NA	TGTGCCAGCAGTCTAAATTACAATGAGCAGTTCTTC	CASSLNYNEQFF
NA	TRBV4-3	TRBJ2-1	NA	TGCGCCAGCAGCCAAGATATAAGAGCGGAAGTACCGTCCTCCTACAATGAGCAGTTCTTC	CASSQDIRAEVPSSYNEQFF
TRBD1	TRBV2	TRBJ1-1	NA	TGTGCCAGCAGTCCCGGGACAGGCCTACGGACTGAAGCTTTCTTT	CASSPGTGLRTEAFF
NA	TRBV25-1	TRBJ1-1	NA	TGTGCCAGCAGTGAAGGTCTTAAGGGCATGCGGGCTTTCTTT	CASSEGLKGMRAFF
NA	TRBV7-7	TRBJ2-5	few	TGTGCTAGCAGCCCCCGGAGGGGATATAAAGAGACCCAGTACTTC	CASSPRRGYKETQYF
NA	TRBV6-5	TRBJ1-1	once	TGTGCCAGCAGTGATCGAGGAGAGGTCACTGAAGCTTTCTTT	CASSDRGEVTEAFF
NA	TRBV4-3	TRBJ2-1	NA	TGCGCCAGCAGCCGCGGGACTTCGTACAATGAGCAGTTCTTC	CASSRGTSYNEQFF
NA	TRBV19	TRBJ1-1	NA	TGTGCCAGTAGTATGGTGGCAGCGCGGACTGAAGCTTTCTTT	CASSMVAARTEAFF
TRBD1	TRBV6-1	TRBJ2-7	NA	TGTGCCAGCAGCGGGACAGGGGAAATCCGCGAGCAGTACTTC	CASSGTGEIREQYF
TRBD1	TRBV4-1	TRBJ1-2	NA	TGCGCCAGCAGCCGTAACACAGGGGGGCCTCTATATGGCTACACCTTC	CASSRNTGGPLYGYTF
TRBD2	TRBV7-3	TRBJ2-3	NA	TGTGCCAGCAGCTTAGCTCCAGCGGGAGGCGCAGATACGCAGTATTTT	CASSLAPAGGADTQYF
NA	TRBV6-5	TRBJ1-5	NA	TGTGCCAGCAGGGGGGGTTTGGGGCAGCCCCAGCATTTT	CASRGGLGQPQHF
NA	TRBV6-1	TRBJ2-7	few	TGTGCCAGTCGGAGACAGACCTCCTACGAGCAGTACTTC	CASRRQTSYEQYF
TRBD2	TRBV7-8	TRBJ2-1	NA	TGTGCCAGCAGTCCACCCCGACTAGCGGGAGAACCCTACAATGAGCAGTTCTTC	CASSPPRLAGEPYNEQFF
NA	TRBV15	TRBJ1-6	NA	TGTGCCACCCGAACCCGGGGGGGGAATTCACCCCTCCACTTT	CATRTRGGNSPLHF
TRBD2	TRBV6-4	TRBJ2-1	NA	TGTGCCAGCAGTGACGAGACTAGCGGGAGCAATGAGCAGTTCTTC	CASSDETSGSNEQFF
TRBD2	TRBV19	TRBJ2-5	NA	TGTGCCAGTAGTATTGCGGGAGGTTCGGGGGAGACCCAGTACTTC	CASSIAGGSGETQYF
NA	TRBV6-5	TRBJ1-1	NA	TGTGCCAGCAGTTACGCGGGGGCGAACACTGAAGCTTTCTTT	CASSYAGANTEAFF
NA	TRBV30	TRBJ1-1	NA	TGTGCCTGGAGTCTAGCCCTTCTCTCGTCGAACACTGAAGCTTTCTTT	CAWSLALLSSNTEAFF
NA	TRBV30	TRBJ2-5	NA	TGTGCCTGGCGATGGGGCGAGGAGACCCAGTACTTC	CAWRWGEETQYF
NA	TRBV14	TRBJ2-1	NA	TGTGCCAGCAGCCAGGGACTTTCCTACAATGAGCAGTTCTTC	CASSQGLSYNEQFF
TRBD1	TRBV2	TRBJ1-5	NA	TGTGCCAGCAGTGAGGGGGGACAGGTTAATCAGCCCCAGCATTTT	CASSEGGQVNQPQHF
NA	TRBV6-5	TRBJ1-3	NA	TGTGCCAGCAGTGGCAAGAGTTCTAACACCATATATTTT	CASSGKSSNTIYF
TRBD2	TRBV6-5	TRBJ2-7	NA	TGTGCCAGCAGTGTGGAGACTAGCGGGTCCTACGAGCAGTACTTC	CASSVETSGSYEQYF
TRBD2	TRBV10-2	TRBJ2-1	NA	TGCGCCAGCAGTGCACTAGCGGGGTCCAATGAGCAGTTCTTC	CASSALAGSNEQFF
NA	TRBV19	TRBJ2-5	NA	TGTGCCAGTAGTATTGGCGGGGAGACCCAGTACTTC	CASSIGGETQYF
NA	TRBV5-5	TRBJ1-4	once	TGTGCCAGCAGCGCCGCGACAGCAACTAATGAAAAACTGTTTTTT	CASSAATATNEKLFF
NA	TRBV19	TRBJ1-5	NA	TGTGCCAGTAGTATTGAGAGTCAGCCCCAGCATTTT	CASSIESQPQHF
NA	TRBV6-5	TRBJ2-5	NA	TGTGCCAGCAGATCAGAGACCCAGTACTTC	CASRSETQYF
NA	TRBV5-8	TRBJ2-3	NA	TGTGCCAGCAGCTTTCCGCAGTATTTT	CASSFPQYF
TRBD2	TRBV28	TRBJ2-7	NA	TGTGCCAGCAGTCCCCCAACAGCGGGAGGGCCTTGGGAGCAGTACTTC	CASSPPTAGGPWEQYF